These T cell receptor beta chains were read from a single sample in a study of neurological immune-mediated disorders. MiXCR was run by TCRdb on the 5' RACE reads, yielding one entry per CDR3 protein. The repertoire consists of tens of thousands of distinct CDR3 sequences, with around 9.9% occurring once and the leading ten covering 1.5% to 2%. Sequencing was done on a sample of PBMCs. The receptors here all came from a man aged 50 to 60 in good health. Each CDR3 is given with its conserved first and last residue. D genes are given only for firm matches. For some rows the clone size is stated as once, few or many, or as a class when expanded; others skip it.

>TRBJ2-7|many|TRBD1|TRBV5-1
TGCGCCGGTTGGGACAGGAGCGGCGAGCAGTACTTC
CAGWDRSGEQYF
>TRBJ1-2|many|.|TRBV20-1
TGCAGTGCTACCCCGGGTGGCTATGGCTACACCTTC
CSATPGGYGYTF
>TRBJ1-2|many|TRBD1|TRBV6-2/TRBV6-3
TGTGCCAGCAGGAAGACAGGGACGACTAACTATGGCTACACCTTC
CASRKTGTTNYGYTF
>TRBJ1-4|many|TRBD1|TRBV25-1
TGTGCCAGCAGTGATCCGGGACAGGGGAATGAAAAACTGTTTTTT
CASSDPGQGNEKLFF
>TRBJ2-3|many|.|TRBV12-3/TRBV12-4
TGTGCCAGCAGTTCCACCTGGGGGGGGCCCAACCTCGACTCTAGCACAGATACGCAGTATTTT
CASSSTWGGPNLDSSTDTQYF
>TRBJ2-3|many|.|TRBV9
TGTGCCAGCAGCGCCCCGACAAGTTCCACAGATACGCAGTATTTT
CASSAPTSSTDTQYF
>TRBJ2-1|.|.|TRBV29-1
TGCAGCGTTGAAGGGTTCGGTACCCAGCAAGCCTACAATGAGCAGTTCTTC
CSVEGFGTQQAYNEQFF
>TRBJ1-5|many|.|TRBV10-3
TGTGCCATCAGTGAGTCCCGGGGGACGGTGAATCAGCCCCAGCATTTT
CAISESRGTVNQPQHF
>TRBJ2-2|many|.|TRBV20-1
TGCAGTGCCCAGGACACCCGCTGGACCGGGGAGCTGTTTTTT
CSAQDTRWTGELFF
>TRBJ1-1|many|.|TRBV6-5
TGTGCCAGCAGTTCGGGACGGATGAACACTGAAGCTTTCTTT
CASSSGRMNTEAFF
>TRBJ2-3|.|TRBD2|TRBV7-6
TGTGCCAGCAGCTTACGACTAGCCCCAGATACGCAGTATTTT
CASSLRLAPDTQYF
>TRBJ2-5|many|.|TRBV7-9
TGTGCCAGCAGCTTACTGGGGGCCCAGGAGACCCAGTACTTC
CASSLLGAQETQYF
>TRBJ2-3|many|.|TRBV12-3/TRBV12-4
TGTGCCAGCAGTTCCCCCTATACGCAGTATTTT
CASSSPYTQYF